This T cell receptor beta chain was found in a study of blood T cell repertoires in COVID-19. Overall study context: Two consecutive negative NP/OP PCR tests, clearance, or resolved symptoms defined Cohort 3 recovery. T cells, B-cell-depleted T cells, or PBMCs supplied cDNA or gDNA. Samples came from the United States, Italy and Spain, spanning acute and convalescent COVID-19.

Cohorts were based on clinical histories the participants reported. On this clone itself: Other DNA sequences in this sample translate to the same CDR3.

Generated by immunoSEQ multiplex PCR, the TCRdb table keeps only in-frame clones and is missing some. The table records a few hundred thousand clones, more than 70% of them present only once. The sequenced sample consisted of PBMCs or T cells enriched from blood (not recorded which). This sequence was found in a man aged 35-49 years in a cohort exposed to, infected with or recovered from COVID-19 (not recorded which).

The CDR3 loop is CASSLALRAYSPLHF. The DNA for the CDR3 is TGCGCCAGCAGCTTGGCCCTCAGGGCCTATTCACCCCTCCACTTT. V gene TRBV5-1 combines with J gene TRBJ1-6; a possible D gene is TRBD1 (5 bases). The CDR3 extends over 15 amino acids. V dropped 0 bases and J dropped 8 bases, with 12 bases sitting between them. CDR1 is SGHRS, CDR2 YFSETQ, per germline.